One sample yielded the 32 T cell receptor beta chains listed below, sequenced in a study of neoadjuvant anti-PD-1 for oral cavity cancer. The time point was: after neoadjuvant nivolumab, at surgical resection. The method was immunoSEQ multiplex PCR; TCRdb's version includes in-frame clones alone and lacks a portion of them. The sample lists about 13,000 clones, under 70% occurring once. Sequences were derived from PBMCs, sampled after nivolumab (anti-PD-1) treatment. The receptors were gathered from a person aged 35 to 85 with oral cavity squamous cell carcinoma.

The CDR3 protein is CASSLRGNYGYTF. Here the CDR3 DNA reads TGTGCCAGCAGTCTCAGGGGAAACTATGGCTACACCTTC. The chain has TRBV28 and TRBJ1-2; possibly TRBD1 for D (6 bases). CDR3 size: 13 residues. Trimming removed 5 bases at V and 2 bases at J, with 9 bases between. Germline V gene lookup returns CDR1 MDHEN and CDR2 SYDVKM.

Only one count was recorded for this clone. V and J are TRBV23-1 and TRBJ1-2; 11 bases line up with TRBD1. TRBV23-1 qualifies as an ORF whose function is uncertain. CDR3 size: 14 residues. J gave up 5 bases and V 6 bases, and 5 bases lay outside the gene matches. CDR3 sequence (DNA): TGCGCCAGCAGCCTCGGACAGGGGGCATATGGCTACACCTTC. Translated: CASSLGQGAYGYTF.

This chain links TRBV2 with TRBJ1-4; D not certain. CDR1 and CDR2 from the germline V gene are SNHLY and FYNNEI. The ends were cut back, 0 bases at V and 1 base at J, with 6 bases in the middle. The CDR3 is 15 residues long. CDR3 residues: CASSEAGLTNEKLFF. The CDR3 coding sequence is TGTGCCAGCAGTGAAGCAGGGCTAACTAATGAAAAACTGTTTTTT.

This clone was counted only a few times. As DNA, the CDR3 is TGTGCCAGTAGTATAGACAGGGTAACGAACACTGAAGCTTTCTTT. Translating gives CASSIDRVTNTEAFF. The chain uses TRBV19 and TRBJ1-1, with TRBD1 as a possible D gene (5 bases). The length of the CDR3 is 15 residues. CDR1 is LNHDA, CDR2 SQIVND, per germline (reference sequence). V was pared by 0 bases and J by 1 base, with 9 bases between.

This chain connects TRBV6-1 to TRBJ2-3, with D possibly called TRBD1 or TRBD2 (5 bases each). Germline values: CDR1 MNHNS, CDR2 SASEGT. The CDR3 is 14 amino acids. Trimming left V 5 bases short and J 6 bases short, with 15 bases between. CDR3 DNA sequence: TGTGCCAGCAGTCCGGGGACCGCGATGGATACGCAGTATTTT. Encoded protein: CASSPGTAMDTQYF.

The chain uses TRBV27 and TRBJ2-7; 7 bases line up with TRBD1. This CDR3 spans 14 amino acids. Per the germline V gene, CDR1 is MNHEY and CDR2 is SMNVEV (reference sequence). V shed 5 bases and J 3 bases; nucleotides not matched to a gene: 7. CDR3 amino acids: CASSPRQGGYEQYF. The DNA for the CDR3 is TGTGCCAGCAGTCCCCGACAGGGTGGCTACGAGCAGTACTTC.

This chain connects TRBV11-3 to TRBJ2-1; D remains unclear. The CDR3 length is 16 residues. Trimming removed 0 bases from V and 3 bases from J, with 12 bases in between. The germline V gene encodes CDR1 SGHNT and CDR2 YENEEA. In DNA, the CDR3 is TGTGCCAGCAGCTTAGATCTCCCGTACCTCTACAATGAGCAGTTCTTC. It translates to CASSLDLPYLYNEQFF.

The chain couples TRBV6-5 to TRBJ1-1; 7 nucleotides agree with TRBD1. Germline V gene sequence: CDR1 MNHEY, CDR2 SVGAGI. V trimming: 5 bases; J trimming: 5 bases; junction bases outside the gene matches: 8. This CDR3 has 14 residues. The CDR3 protein is CASSKGQLGTEAFF. CDR3 bases: TGTGCCAGCAGTAAGGGACAGTTGGGGACTGAAGCTTTCTTT.

This clone occurred a few times. The chain has TRBV30 and TRBJ2-2; D is uncertain. Germline CDR1 is GTSNPN and CDR2 is SVGIG (reference sequence). The V end lost 3 bases, the J end lost 5 bases, and 19 bases lay between the germline ends. The CDR3 is 16 residues long. The CDR3 loop reads CAWSRFSRATTGELFF. CDR3 bases: TGTGCCTGGAGCAGGTTTAGTCGGGCTACAACCGGGGAGCTGTTTTTT.

The chain joins TRBV19 to TRBJ1-5; possibly TRBD1 for D (5 bases). The CDR3 extends over 15 amino acids. The germline CDR1 and CDR2 sequences are LNHDA and SQIVND (reference sequence). Trimming stripped 3 bases from V and 6 bases from J, with 15 bases between. The CDR3 region is CASSISRVGIQPQHF. DNA of the CDR3: TGTGCCAGTAGTATCTCCAGGGTGGGGATTCAGCCCCAGCATTTT. Drawing the rest from reference TRBV19 and TRBJ1-5, the complete variable domain is DGGITQSPKYLFRKEGQNVTLSCEQNLNHDAMYWYRQDPGQGLRLIYYSQIVNDFQKGDIAEGYSVSREKKESFPLTVTSAQKNPTAFYLCASSISRVGIQPQHFGDGTRLSIL.

CDR3 sequence reads: CASSQGPRGGYTF. The CDR3 DNA is TGTGCCAGCAGCCAAGGCCCCAGGGGCGGCTACACCTTC. The chain combines TRBV14 with TRBJ1-2, with D possibly matching TRBD1 (6 bases). With 1 base removed from V and 8 bases from J, the gap between germline ends came to 11 bases. This CDR3 has 13 residues. Per the germline V gene, CDR1 is SGHDN and CDR2 is FVKESK.

The chain uses TRBV5-1 and TRBJ1-1, with D possibly TRBD1 on 5 matching bases. V was shortened by 3 bases and J by 5 bases, with 20 bases between the two germline ends. The CDR3 has 16 amino acids. Per the germline V gene, CDR1 is SGHRS and CDR2 is YFSETQ. CDR3 residues: CASSSTASTVQTEAFF. CDR3 sequence (DNA): TGCGCCAGCAGCTCGACAGCCTCAACTGTTCAGACTGAAGCTTTCTTT.

The rearrangement joins TRBV30 to TRBJ2-5; D unresolved. V was shortened by 1 base and J by 0 bases, with 0 bases between the two germline ends. The CDR3 has 11 residues. Germline lookup yields CDR1 GTSNPN and CDR2 SVGIG (reference sequence). CDR3 sequence reads: CAWSDQETQYF. CDR3 sequence (DNA): TGTGCCTGGAGTGACCAAGAGACCCAGTACTTC. The entire variable domain, with the rest obtained from reference TRBV30 and TRBJ2-5, is as follows: SQTIHQWPATLVQPVGSPLSLECTVEGTSNPNLYWYRQAAGRGLQLLFYSVGIGQISSEVPQNLSASRPQDRQFILSSKKLLLSDSGFYLCAWSDQETQYFGPGTRLLVL.

The chain recombines TRBV5-4 with TRBJ1-2; TRBD1 aligns across 7 bases. V was clipped by 0 bases and J by 6 bases; unmatched bases: 2. Germline CDR1 reads SGHNT; CDR2 reads YYREEE (reference sequence). This CDR3 comprises 13 residues. The CDR3 reads CASSLEGQHGYTF. CDR3 in DNA: TGTGCCAGCAGCTTGGAGGGACAGCATGGCTACACCTTC.

This chain joins TRBV5-1 and TRBJ2-7; a weak D match, TRBD1 (6 bases). V was trimmed by 2 bases and J by 7 bases, leaving 16 bases between them. This CDR3 spans 14 amino acids. Germline V gene sequence: CDR1 SGHRS, CDR2 YFSETQ. Written as DNA, the CDR3 is TGCGCCAGCAGCTTAGGACAGTTTGGGGTGGAGCAGTACTTC. This gives the protein CASSLGQFGVEQYF.

The chain uses TRBV5-1 and TRBJ2-5; D is unresolved. Germline values: CDR1 SGHRS, CDR2 YFSETQ. V was pared by 0 bases and J by 5 bases, with 8 bases between. This CDR3 is built from 13 residues. DNA of the CDR3: TGCGCCAGCAGCTTGGTGGGCGGCGAGACCCAGTACTTC. It specifies CASSLVGGETQYF.

The chain carries TRBV30 and TRBJ2-2, with no clear D. Germline V lookup: CDR1 GTSNPN, CDR2 SVGIG (reference sequence). The CDR3 loop spans 16 amino acids. The CDR3 nucleotides are TGTGCTTCAGCCGGGCCAAATTCCGGCGGCACCGGGGAGCTGTTTTTT. Amino acid sequence: CASAGPNSGGTGELFF.

V is TRBV20-1 and J is TRBJ2-2; no reliable D call. This CDR3 comprises 10 residues. The V gene's germline CDR1 is DFQATT and CDR2 SNEGSKA (reference sequence). V lost 5 bases to trimming and J lost 6 bases, with 4 bases between them. CDR3 amino acids: CSASAGELFF. For the CDR3, the DNA is TGCAGTGCTTCCGCCGGGGAGCTGTTTTTT.

The chain carries TRBV6-1 and TRBJ2-3; 7 bases agree with TRBD2. CDR3 length: 14 residues. The germline CDR1 and CDR2 sequences are MNHNS and SASEGT. After removal of 5 bases from V and 2 bases from J, the junction contained 4 bases not matched to a gene. The CDR3 DNA reads as TGTGCCAGCAGTAGGGCGGGGGACACAGATACGCAGTATTTT. Translation: CASSRAGDTDTQYF.

This clone was seen only a few times. The gene calls are TRBV30 and TRBJ2-2; TRBD1 aligns across 7 bases. The CDR3 consists of 15 residues. Looked up from germline, CDR1 is GTSNPN and CDR2 is SVGIG (reference sequence). V shed 3 bases and J 4 bases; nucleotides not matched to a gene: 8. The CDR3 here is CAWSTRDRVTGELFF. The CDR3 bases are TGTGCCTGGAGCACCCGGGACAGAGTCACCGGGGAGCTGTTTTTT.

The table lists this clone with a few counts. The J gene is TRBJ2-3, the V gene TRBV5-1; 11 bases agree with TRBD1. Germline trimming cut 4 bases from V and 5 bases from J; bases unmatched to any gene: 6. Germline-derived CDR1 and CDR2 are SGHRS and YFSETQ. This CDR3 comprises 15 residues. The CDR3 DNA sequence: TGCGCCAGCAGCCCCCGGGACAGGGGGGGAGATACGCAGTATTTT. Its protein product is CASSPRDRGGDTQYF.

This chain connects TRBV6-6 to TRBJ2-7; D not certain. CDR3 size: 15 residues. V lost 5 bases and J 2 bases, leaving 16 bases between the germline ends. CDR1 MNHNY and CDR2 SVGAGI come from the germline V gene (reference sequence). DNA for the CDR3: TGTGCCAGCAGTGGCGTAACTGTCTCCCCCTACGAGCAGTACTTC. As protein: CASSGVTVSPYEQYF.

V gene TRBV6-1 combines with J gene TRBJ1-2; D remains ambiguous. Germline-derived CDR1 and CDR2 are MNHNS and SASEGT. V was clipped by 3 bases and J by 6 bases, with 11 bases between them. The CDR3 spans 13 residues. CDR3 region: CASSDKDIDGYTF. The CDR3 DNA reads as TGTGCCAGCAGTGATAAGGATATAGATGGCTACACCTTC.

The chain joins TRBV6-1 to TRBJ2-1; D is ambiguous. The CDR3 runs 13 residues. Between the trimmed V and J ends, which lost 7 bases and 5 bases, there was a span of 12 bases. Germline V gene sequence: CDR1 MNHNS, CDR2 SASEGT. CDR3 residues: CASTAGRHNEQFF. The DNA for the CDR3 is TGTGCCAGCACAGCCGGACGGCACAATGAGCAGTTCTTC.

The chain uses TRBV11-2 and TRBJ2-3; a weak D match, TRBD2 (6 bases). The CDR3 contains 14 residues. Trimming left V 5 bases short and J 8 bases short, with 17 bases between. Germline V gives CDR1 SGHAT, CDR2 FQNNGV. The CDR3 protein is CASSRGDPGGTQYF. The CDR3 region has the DNA TGTGCCAGCAGCCGGGGTGATCCCGGGGGTACGCAGTATTTT. Using reference TRBV11-2 and TRBJ2-3 for the parts outside the CDR3, the full variable domain is EAGVAQSPRYKIIEKRQSVAFWCNPISGHATLYWYQQILGQGPKLLIQFQNNGVVDDSQLPKDRFSAERLKGVDSTLKIQPAKLEDSAVYLCASSRGDPGGTQYFGPGTRLTVL.

This clone was detected a few times. The genes are TRBV4-1 and TRBJ2-2; D gene uncertain. V lost 2 bases to trimming and J lost 4 bases, with 17 bases between them. The CDR3 length is 17 residues. In germline, CDR1 is MGHRA, CDR2 YSYEKL. As DNA, the CDR3 is TGCGCCAGCAGCCAATCCGGTCCGATAGTAGTCACCGGGGAGCTGTTTTTT. The encoded protein is CASSQSGPIVVTGELFF.

The gene calls are TRBV9 and TRBJ2-5; possible D gene TRBD2, 5 bases. Germline V gene sequence: CDR1 SGDLS, CDR2 YYNGEE. The CDR3 length is 14 residues. The V end was cut by 4 bases, the J end by 4 bases, with 14 bases between. This CDR3 reads CASSLSHEGETQYF. The CDR3 nucleotides read TGTGCCAGCAGCCTCTCGCACGAGGGAGAGACCCAGTACTTC.

The chain couples TRBV10-3 to TRBJ2-3; 10 nucleotides match TRBD1. CDR3 length: 15 amino acids. V was pared by 7 bases and J by 3 bases, with 7 bases of the junction left unmatched. Germline V gene data show CDR1 as ENHRY and CDR2 as SYGVKD. The CDR3 nucleotides are TGTGCCATCACCTCCGGGACAGGGGCGACAGATACGCAGTATTTT. Encoded protein: CAITSGTGATDTQYF.

V is TRBV4-2 and J is TRBJ1-2; D is unclear. The CDR3 totals 12 residues. Germline CDR1 is LGHNA and CDR2 is YNFKEQ. Trimming pared 2 bases from V and 7 bases from J, leaving 8 bases between. CDR3 amino acids: CASSQQTSGYTF. For the CDR3, the DNA is TGTGCCAGCAGCCAACAGACCAGTGGCTACACCTTC.

The chain has TRBV30 and TRBJ2-3; no reliable D call. The CDR3 consists of 12 residues. CDR1 and CDR2 from the germline V gene are GTSNPN and SVGIG (reference sequence). V lost 3 bases to trimming and J lost 2 bases, with 6 bases between them. This CDR3 reads CAWSHNTDTQYF. CDR3 sequence (DNA): TGTGCCTGGAGCCACAACACAGATACGCAGTATTTT. Looking up the rest from reference TRBV30 and TRBJ2-3 gives the full variable domain: SQTIHQWPATLVQPVGSPLSLECTVEGTSNPNLYWYRQAAGRGLQLLFYSVGIGQISSEVPQNLSASRPQDRQFILSSKKLLLSDSGFYLCAWSHNTDTQYFGPGTRLTVL.

The chain combines TRBV30 with TRBJ2-1, with a weak D call TRBD2 (6 bases). CDR3 length: 12 residues. Per the germline V gene, CDR1 is GTSNPN and CDR2 is SVGIG (reference sequence). V gave up 4 bases and J gave up 8 bases, with 12 bases separating them. CDR3 sequence: CAWKGLRDEQFF. CDR3 sequence (DNA): TGTGCCTGGAAGGGACTTCGGGATGAGCAGTTCTTC.

V gene TRBV6-1 combines with J gene TRBJ2-1; 12 nucleotides agree with TRBD2. Germline V gene sequence: CDR1 MNHNS, CDR2 SASEGT. Trimming took 2 bases from V and 8 from J; bases not matched to a gene: 16. This CDR3 region has 19 residues. CDR3 region: CASSENFFGLAGGGDEQFF. CDR3 coding DNA: TGTGCCAGCAGTGAAAATTTTTTCGGTCTAGCGGGAGGGGGCGATGAGCAGTTCTTC.